Each of the 9 T cell receptor beta chains below was sequenced from the same sample in a study of T cells after yellow fever vaccination. TCRdb used MiXCR to reprocess the 5' RACE reads, holding one entry per CDR3 protein. The sample has over 250,000 distinct CDR3 sequences; about 5.2% are singletons. The sequenced sample was CD4+ T cells sorted from PBMCs, obtained on the day of the yellow fever booster vaccination. The origin of the receptors is a man aged 18 to 29 who received the YFV17D yellow fever vaccine.

This clonotype was detected only a few times. The chain employs TRBV29-1 and TRBJ1-2, with D possibly being TRBD1 (6 bases). This CDR3 region has 13 residues. V was cut by 0 bases and J by 4 bases, with 9 bases left in between. In germline, CDR1 is SQVTM, CDR2 ANQGSEA. The CDR3 sequence is CSVEEQGGYGYTF. CDR3 nucleotide sequence: TGCAGCGTTGAAGAACAGGGTGGCTATGGCTACACCTTC.

The V and J genes are TRBV4-3 and TRBJ2-3; D gene ambiguous. Germline V gene data show CDR1 as LGHNA and CDR2 as YSLEER. The V gene lost 2 bases and the J gene lost 2 bases, with 11 bases spanning the gap. There are 15 residues in the CDR3. CDR3 amino acids: CASSQNLVSTDTQYF. The CDR3 DNA reads as TGCGCCAGCAGCCAAAACTTGGTTTCCACAGATACGCAGTATTTT.

This clonotype was observed a single time. The chain links TRBV5-1 to TRBJ1-5; the D gene is possibly TRBD1 (6 bases). The V gene's germline CDR1 is SGHRS and CDR2 YFSETQ. V was pared by 0 bases and J by 0 bases, with 7 bases between. The CDR3 has 15 residues. The CDR3 region has the DNA TGCGCCAGCAGCTTGGGGGGGCTTAGCAATCAGCCCCAGCATTTT. Protein: CASSLGGLSNQPQHF.

This clonotype was seen a few times. The V call is TRBV7-6, the J call TRBJ2-1; tentative D call: TRBD1 (6 bases). V lost 2 bases and J 0 bases, leaving 11 bases between the germline ends. Germline loops: CDR1 SGHVS, CDR2 FNYEAQ. The CDR3 is 16 amino acids. The CDR3 nucleotides are TGTGCCAGCAGCTTATATGGGACACCCTCCTACAATGAGCAGTTCTTC. It specifies CASSLYGTPSYNEQFF.

The rearrangement joins TRBV6-5 to TRBJ1-4; 7 bases agree with TRBD1. CDR3 length: 15 amino acids. V lost 2 bases to trimming and J lost 10 bases; unmatched junction nucleotides: 10. In germline, CDR1 is MNHEY, CDR2 SVGAGI. This CDR3 is CASSYDARGLGKLFF. In nucleotides, the CDR3 is TGTGCCAGCAGTTACGACGCCAGGGGGTTAGGAAAACTGTTTTTT.

The sample holds many counts of this clonotype. The chain joins TRBV9 to TRBJ2-7; no firm D call. Germline CDR1 is SGDLS and CDR2 is YYNGEE. CDR3 length: 14 amino acids. Deletions cut 0 bases from V and 0 bases from J, with 7 bases between. In nucleotides, the CDR3 is TGTGCCAGCAGCGTAGAGGGCCTCTCCTACGAGCAGTACTTC. Its translation is CASSVEGLSYEQYF.

This clonotype occurred many times. This chain joins TRBV7-2 and TRBJ2-1, with D maybe TRBD1 (6 bases). V dropped 5 bases and J dropped 10 bases, with 21 bases sitting between them. The length of the CDR3 is 15 residues. Germline assignment: CDR1 SGHTA and CDR2 FQGNSA. This chain's CDR3 is CASSPTAGTPREQFF. The CDR3 region has the DNA TGTGCCAGCAGCCCAACAGCCGGGACACCAAGGGAGCAGTTCTTC.

A word on this clonotype: One junction end disagrees with the germline gene, perhaps due to a read error. Written as DNA, the CDR3 is TGTGCCAGCAGCTCTAACCCCGGGACTCCCCTCTTC. Its protein is CASSSNPGTPLF. The chain has TRBV28 and TRBJ2-1; maybe TRBD2 (6 bases). This CDR3 comprises 12 residues. CDR1 and CDR2 from the germline V gene are MDHEN and SYDVKM.

The chain recombines TRBV20-1 with TRBJ2-5; 7 bases fit TRBD1. CDR1 is DFQATT and CDR2 is SNEGSKA in the germline V gene (reference sequence). The V and J ends lost 6 bases and 5 bases, in that order; junction bases with no gene match: 9. This CDR3 spans 13 amino acids. DNA of the CDR3: TGCAGTGCAGAGGGGGCCTGGGGGGAGACCCAGTACTTC. It is translated as CSAEGAWGETQYF.